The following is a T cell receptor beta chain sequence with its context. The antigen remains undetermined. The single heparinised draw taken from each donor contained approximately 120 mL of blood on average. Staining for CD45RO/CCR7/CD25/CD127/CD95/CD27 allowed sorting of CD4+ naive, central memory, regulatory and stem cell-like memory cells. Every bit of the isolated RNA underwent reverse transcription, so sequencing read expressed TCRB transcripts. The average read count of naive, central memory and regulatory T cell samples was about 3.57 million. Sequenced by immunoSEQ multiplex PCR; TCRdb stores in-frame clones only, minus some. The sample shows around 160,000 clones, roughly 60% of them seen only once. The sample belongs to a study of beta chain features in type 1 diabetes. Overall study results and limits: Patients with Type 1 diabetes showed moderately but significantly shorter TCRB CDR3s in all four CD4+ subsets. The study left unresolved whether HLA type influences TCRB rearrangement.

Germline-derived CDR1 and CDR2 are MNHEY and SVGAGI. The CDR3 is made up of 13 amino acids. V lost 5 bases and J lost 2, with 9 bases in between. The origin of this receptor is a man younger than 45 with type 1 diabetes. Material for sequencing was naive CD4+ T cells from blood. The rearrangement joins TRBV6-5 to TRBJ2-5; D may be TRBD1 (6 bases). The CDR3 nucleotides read TGTGCCAGCAGTGCCCAGGGGCAAGAGACCCAGTACTTC. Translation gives CASSAQGQETQYF.